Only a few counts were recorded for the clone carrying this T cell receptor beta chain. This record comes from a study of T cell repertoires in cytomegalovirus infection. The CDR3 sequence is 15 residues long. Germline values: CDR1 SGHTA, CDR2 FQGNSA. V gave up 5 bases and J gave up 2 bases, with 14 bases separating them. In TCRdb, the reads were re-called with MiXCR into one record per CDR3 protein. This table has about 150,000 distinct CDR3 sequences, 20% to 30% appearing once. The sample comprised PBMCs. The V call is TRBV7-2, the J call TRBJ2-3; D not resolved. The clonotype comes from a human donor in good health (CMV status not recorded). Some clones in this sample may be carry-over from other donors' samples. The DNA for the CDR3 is TGTGCCAGCAGCACGTTAGGCCGTCACACAGATACGCAGTATTTT. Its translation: CASSTLGRHTDTQYF.